This T cell receptor (beta chain) was sequenced during a study of blood T cell repertoires in COVID-19. Study-wide background: Acute and convalescent COVID-19 specimens originated in the United States, Italy and Spain. PBMCs, B-cell-depleted T cells, or T cells were the source of the cDNA or gDNA that made up the material.

Original data processing: Counts of nucleated cells, estimated from reference gene primer amplification, were obtained. The repertoire was sequenced with immunoSEQ multiplex PCR; TCRdb's copy has only in-frame clones and lacks some. The V and J calls and clone size were taken over from that table, and D and trimming were inferred from the DNA. The sample yields 250,000 or so clones, roughly 84% seen once. Between the trimmed V and J ends, which lost 4 bases and 9 bases, there was a span of 19 bases. The CDR3 sequence is 14 residues long. Germline CDR1 and CDR2: MNHNY and SVGAGI (reference sequence). This chain joins TRBV6-6 and TRBJ2-7, with D perhaps matching TRBD1 (5 bases). The material sequenced was peripheral blood. This sequence originates from a woman in her thirties or forties who had recovered from COVID-19. This CDR3 reads CASSSAGARSLQYF. The CDR3 DNA sequence: TGTGCCAGCAGTTCTGCTGGGGCCCGCAGCCTGCAGTACTTC.